This T cell receptor beta chain appears in the sequencing data of a study of blood T cell repertoires in COVID-19 (dated by TCRdb to the early 2020s). Regarding the research as a whole: The collaborator samples originated in the United States, Italy and Spain and spanned the acute and convalescent phases of COVID-19. The prospective study material was composed of cDNA or gDNA derived from T cells, B-cell-depleted T cells, or PBMCs. Deeply sampled blood TCRbeta repertoires from subjects exposed to, actively infected with, or recovered from COVID-19 were included in the dataset. A freely available public database, intended as a resource for researchers studying the immune response to SARS-CoV-2, is where the repertoires were released. Samples were obtained from the ongoing ImmuneRACE study (first 160 participants) and from 1,254 subjects provided by 6 global collaborators. Sample metadata almost always included a de-identified subject ID, COVID-19 status, age in years and sex. Where available, HLA class I and class II types were obtained from metadata supplied by the sample provider rather than from assay-based typing. What the study reported, not specific to this receptor: Clinical and demographic metadata were provided uncurated, with the amount varying by source and participant.

The collaborating institutions used their own protocols to collect whole blood in K2EDTA tubes. Collaborator samples were shipped for TCRbeta analysis as frozen whole blood, isolated PBMCs, or DNA extracted from either sample type. As regards this clone: This clone's antigen is unknown. There are no base qualities to consult, and no much larger clone falls within one base.

TCRbeta CDR3 regions were amplified from genomic DNA by means of the immunoSEQ Assay, a bias-controlled multiplex PCR. The authors processed their data as follows. The number of nucleated cells in each sample was estimated by amplification of reference gene primers within the assay. To quantify the absolute abundance of each unique TCRbeta CDR3 rearrangement, sequence reads were collapsed and filtered. For each sample, productive Simpson clonality was calculated as the square root of Simpson's diversity index over productive rearrangements. Sourced from immuneACCESS, this table was stored by TCRdb with only in-frame sequences that have V and J called. A share of the clones is absent; for the studies checked, an unresolved V gene accounts for under half, and the remainder has no known explanation. That table is the source of V, J and clone size, and D and trimming were worked out from the DNA. For this sample the table gives about 42,000 clones, of which around 76% were detected only once. Roughly 7.9% of the sample goes to the ten largest clones.

The CDR3 spans 15 residues, from the cysteine through the phenylalanine. Just the 45-base CDR3 DNA is kept, in frame starting at base 1. According to the germline V gene (reference sequence), CDR1 reads GTSNPN and CDR2 reads SVGIG. Ends trimmed: V by 0 bases, J by 8 bases; bases unmatched to a gene: 7. The clonotype originates from a man in his 70s with active or convalescent COVID-19. The rearranged segments are TRBV30 and TRBJ1-6, with 7 bases in between that match TRBD1. Sequencing was carried out using peripheral blood. The CDR3 protein sequence reads: CAWSVPGTAHSPLHF. The DNA reads TGTGCCTGGAGTGTTCCCGGGACAGCCCATTCACCCCTCCACTTT.